The sequence of this T cell receptor (beta chain) was determined in a study of blood T cell repertoires in COVID-19. Looking at the study overall: T cells, B-cell-depleted T cells, or PBMCs provided the cDNA or gDNA that served as material.

Germline V CDR1 and CDR2: SGHTA, FQGNSA. Trimming cost V 2 bases and J 6 bases, with 16 bases left between them. CDR3 size: 15 residues. Per the study methods: Nucleated cell number was recorded as an estimate derived from reference gene primer amplification. Profiled with immunoSEQ multiplex PCR; TCRdb holds only in-frame clones, not every one. V, J and clone size derive from that table, while D and trimming were established from the DNA sequence. The profile covers a few hundred thousand clones, with 88% appearing a single time and under 2% taken by the ten largest. This clone was seen a handful of times.

The receptor was derived from a man aged 65-85 years with acute or convalescent COVID-19. The rearrangement links TRBV7-2 to TRBJ2-5, with a tentative D call TRBD2 (6 bases). The specimen was peripheral blood. CDR3 sequence reads: CASSLPPGGIKTQYF. In nucleotides, the CDR3 is TGTGCCAGCAGCTTACCCCCAGGCGGGATCAAGACCCAGTACTTC.